This T cell receptor beta chain derives from a study of identical twins. Template switching (which added a universal primer site) was used, and cDNA carried unique molecular identifiers. One entry per CDR3 protein results from TCRdb running MiXCR on the 5' RACE reads. The sample has around 490,000 distinct CDR3 sequences; over 12% are singletons. This CDR3 has 16 residues. Per the germline V gene, CDR1 is LNHNV and CDR2 is YYDKDF (reference sequence). Trimming took 5 bases from V and 0 from J, leaving 14 bases between them. The same data also went into a second study, on yellow fever vaccine responses in identical twins.

The TCR comes from a woman between 18 and 29 years old in good health. J is TRBJ2-1 and V is TRBV15; D is uncertain. The sample comprised CD4+ T cells sorted from blood. The CDR3 here is CATSPVRFRSYNEQFF. As DNA, the CDR3 is TGTGCCACCAGCCCCGTTCGGTTTCGCTCCTACAATGAGCAGTTCTTC.